This T cell receptor (beta chain) was observed in a study of beta chain features in type 1 diabetes. The study's findings and limits: The study found moderately but significantly shorter TCRB CDR3s in all four CD4+ subsets of Type 1 diabetes patients.

The investigators reverse transcribed all of the isolated RNA, so they sequenced expressed TCRB transcripts. Only in-frame clones appear in the TCRdb table, and some are missing; sequencing was by immunoSEQ multiplex PCR. The top ten hold around 0.5% of the sample, which has approximately 170,000 clones, approximately 8.4% seen once. J lost 4 bases, V lost 8 bases, and 14 bases had no gene match. Per germline, CDR1 SGHTA and CDR2 FQGNSA. The CDR3 spans 16 residues. To note about this clone: Its antigen is not identified.

Sequenced sample: central memory CD4+ T cells from blood. V and J are TRBV7-2 and TRBJ2-7; 10 bases map to TRBD1. The TCR sequence derives from a man younger than 35 with type 1 diabetes. CDR3 protein: CASADAGQGRRYEQYF. The CDR3 DNA reads TGTGCCAGCGCCGACGCGGGACAGGGGAGACGGTACGAGCAGTACTTC. The variable domain in full, completed from reference TRBV7-2 and TRBJ2-7, reads GAGVSQSPSNKVTEKGKDVELRCDPISGHTALYWYRQSLGQGLEFLIYFQGNSAPDKSGLPSDRFSAERTGGSVSTLTIQRTQQEDSAVYLCASADAGQGRRYEQYFGPGTRLTVT.